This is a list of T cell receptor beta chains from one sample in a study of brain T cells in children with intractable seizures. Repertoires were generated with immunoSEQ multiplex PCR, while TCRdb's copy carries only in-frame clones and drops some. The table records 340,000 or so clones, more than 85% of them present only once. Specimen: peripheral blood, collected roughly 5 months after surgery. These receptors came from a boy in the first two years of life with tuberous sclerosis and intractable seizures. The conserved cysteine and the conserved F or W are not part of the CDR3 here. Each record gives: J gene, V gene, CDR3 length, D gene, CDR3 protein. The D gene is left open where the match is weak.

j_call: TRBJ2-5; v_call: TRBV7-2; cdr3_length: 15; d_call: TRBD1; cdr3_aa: ASSPRGRDRVGETQY
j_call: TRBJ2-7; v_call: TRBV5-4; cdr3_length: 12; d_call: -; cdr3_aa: ASSRGASVNEQY
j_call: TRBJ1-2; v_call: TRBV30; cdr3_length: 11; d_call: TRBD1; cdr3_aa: AWTGQGFYGYT
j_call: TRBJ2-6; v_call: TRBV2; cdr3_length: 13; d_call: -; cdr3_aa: ASSEDGSGANVLT
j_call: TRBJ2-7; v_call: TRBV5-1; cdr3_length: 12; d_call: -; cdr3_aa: ASSFRPGVYEQY
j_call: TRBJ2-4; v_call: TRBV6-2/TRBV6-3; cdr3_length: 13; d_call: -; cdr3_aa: ASSYSRIAKNIQY
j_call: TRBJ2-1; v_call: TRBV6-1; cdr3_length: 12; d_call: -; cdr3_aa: ASSEQRGTNEQF
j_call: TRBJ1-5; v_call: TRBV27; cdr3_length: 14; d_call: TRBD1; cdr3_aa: ASSITGTGGVIPQH
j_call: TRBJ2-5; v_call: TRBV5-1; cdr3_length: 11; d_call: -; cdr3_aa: ASSLALQETQY
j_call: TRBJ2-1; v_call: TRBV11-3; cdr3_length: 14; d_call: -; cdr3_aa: ASSLDSWASDAEQF
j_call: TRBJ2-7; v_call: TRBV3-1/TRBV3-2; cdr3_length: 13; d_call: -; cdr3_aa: ASSQPGVLSYEQY
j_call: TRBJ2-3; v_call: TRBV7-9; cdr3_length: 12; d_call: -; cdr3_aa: ASSLGLAGDTQY
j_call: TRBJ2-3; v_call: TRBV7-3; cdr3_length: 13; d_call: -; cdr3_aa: ASSLTGLATDTQY
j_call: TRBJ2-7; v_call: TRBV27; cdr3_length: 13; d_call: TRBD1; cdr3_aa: ASSLGQGAPYEQY
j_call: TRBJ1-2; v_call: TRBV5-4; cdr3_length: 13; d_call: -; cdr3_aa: ASSFPRGANYGYT
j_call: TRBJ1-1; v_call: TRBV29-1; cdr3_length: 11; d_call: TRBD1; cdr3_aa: SVETDRGVEAF
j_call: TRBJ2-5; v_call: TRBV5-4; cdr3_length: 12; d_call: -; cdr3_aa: ASSLGKGQETQY
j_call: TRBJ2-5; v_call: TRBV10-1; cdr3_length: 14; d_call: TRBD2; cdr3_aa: ASSESTLAGAETQY
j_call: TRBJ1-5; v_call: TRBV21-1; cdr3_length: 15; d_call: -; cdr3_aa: ASSKRRGQAAGQPQH
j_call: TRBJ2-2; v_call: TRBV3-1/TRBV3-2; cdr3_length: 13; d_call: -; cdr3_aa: ASSQEWENTGELF
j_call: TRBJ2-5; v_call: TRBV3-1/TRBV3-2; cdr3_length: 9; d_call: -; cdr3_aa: ASSQSYSQY
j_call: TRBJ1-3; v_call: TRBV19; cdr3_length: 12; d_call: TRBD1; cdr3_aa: ASSPDRGQDTIY
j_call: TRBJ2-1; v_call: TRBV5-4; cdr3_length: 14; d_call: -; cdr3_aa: ASRPTGNRSYNEQF
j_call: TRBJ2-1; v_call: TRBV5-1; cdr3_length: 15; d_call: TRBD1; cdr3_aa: ASSLPHLGGGGDEQF
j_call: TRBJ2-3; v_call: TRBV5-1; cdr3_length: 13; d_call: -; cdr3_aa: ASSLGQVNTDTQY
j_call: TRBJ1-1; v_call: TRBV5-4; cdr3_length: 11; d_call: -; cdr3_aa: AWHRAENTEAF